This is a list of T cell receptor beta chains from one sample in a study of T cells in localized non-small cell lung cancer. Produced via immunoSEQ multiplex PCR; TCRdb's table is partial and in-frame only. This sample has approximately 15,000 clones, with 75% to 90% found just once. This specimen was peripheral blood, taken before any cancer treatment. Receptor source: a female donor older than 55 with stage I squamous cell lung carcinoma. Both conserved end residues are trimmed from each CDR3.

j_gene	v_gene	len	CDR3aa
TRBJ1-4	TRBV18	13	ASSQEGIPNEKLF
TRBJ2-7	TRBV28	10	ASSSRFGEQY
TRBJ2-1	TRBV6-5	14	ASSYSGGGAYNEQF
TRBJ1-4	TRBV7-7	12	ASSLRREDEKLF
TRBJ2-7	TRBV5-1	17	ASSLGEGSGWGQAYEQY
TRBJ2-7	TRBV7-2	13	ASTLRTSETFEQY
TRBJ2-7	TRBV4-3	11	ASSQAVSYEQY
TRBJ2-3	TRBV2	12	ASSHGVRADTQY
TRBJ1-2	TRBV19	13	ASSIRVTQDYGYT
TRBJ1-5	TRBV27	14	ASSSHGRGGEQPQH
TRBJ2-2	TRBV4-1	12	ASSLGPSTGELF
TRBJ2-3	TRBV7-2	12	ASSRGLGTDTQY
TRBJ2-1	TRBV14	13	ASSHLSGINNEQF
TRBJ2-1	TRBV5-1	14	ASSLVTSGPYNEQF
TRBJ2-1	TRBV4-2	13	ASSQGRGLYNEQF
TRBJ2-1	TRBV9	11	ASSPAIDYEQF
TRBJ1-2	TRBV6-5	11	ASRGRGVYGYT
TRBJ2-3	TRBV6-4	13	ASSDLTGGTDTQY
TRBJ1-3	TRBV29-1	10	SATMIGNTIY
TRBJ2-1	TRBV6-1	13	ASSPFTNGGYEQF
TRBJ1-2	TRBV28	9	ASSAQGGYT
TRBJ2-5	TRBV27	13	ASSGLAGREETQY
TRBJ2-2	TRBV4-2	12	ASSQVVSSGELF
TRBJ2-5	TRBV5-4	11	ASSRRFQETQY
TRBJ1-5	TRBV28	10	ASRDPGQPQH
TRBJ2-7	TRBV15	11	ATSRSKGAEQY
TRBJ1-2	TRBV6-5	12	ASSSRTVGGGYT
TRBJ1-1	TRBV7-6	13	ASSLALGAHTEAF
TRBJ1-2	TRBV2	11	ASSGSRADGYT
TRBJ1-3	TRBV7-6	13	ASSFVAGSGNTIY
TRBJ2-1	TRBV4-1	10	ASSQVSNEQF
TRBJ2-7	TRBV6-5	12	ASSRALGTYEQY
TRBJ2-5	TRBV19	13	ASSITGWGEETQY
TRBJ1-3	TRBV6-1	12	ASSPRVSGNTIY
TRBJ1-1	TRBV2	11	ASSAGLNTEAF
TRBJ1-2	TRBV5-1	11	ASSPGTGNGYT
TRBJ2-5	TRBV7-1	16	ASSPTPWGSRNQETQY
TRBJ2-7	TRBV6-8	13	ASSYSTGQGDEQY
TRBJ2-2	TRBV27	16	ASSFLPPGQGRSGELF
TRBJ1-1	TRBV10-2	11	ASRPTVNTEAF
TRBJ1-5	TRBV6-1	11	ASMGGGSQPQH
TRBJ2-7	TRBV4-1	13	ASSPTRGSSYEQY
TRBJ2-7	TRBV27	12	ASGDGTGVNEQY
TRBJ2-7	TRBV30	11	AWSAGQGYEQY